This T cell receptor beta chain is drawn from a study of early T cells in non-severe SARS-CoV-2 infection. On the study more broadly: From unsorted whole blood, bulk RNA was sequenced, and the chains remained unpaired.

V lost 6 bases and J lost 2, with 23 bases in between. Germline CDR1 and CDR2: SNHLY and FYNNEI. The CDR3 runs 17 residues. Study results and caveats: CD4 and private specificities were missed by VDJdb matching, which favored anti-spike CD8 responses.

TCRdb reprocessed the 5' RACE reads via MiXCR and lists one record per CDR3 protein. The sample shows under 60,000 distinct CDR3 sequences, more than 9% of them seen only once. This clonotype showed up many times. What it binds is not known. The sequenced material came from whole blood. The genes are TRBV2 and TRBJ2-7; tentatively, D is TRBD1 or TRBD2 (5 bases each). This sequence originates from an adult who was a healthcare worker with PCR-confirmed SARS-CoV-2 infection or an uninfected control (not recorded which). This CDR3 reads CASSPRILGTATYEQYF. The DNA of the CDR3 is TGTGCCAGCAGCCCACGCATATTAGGGACGGCGACCTACGAGCAGTACTTC.